One and the same sample provided the 31 T cell receptor beta chains below, sequenced in a study of vaccination effects on CD4 cells after COVID-19. ViraFEST expansion of antigen-specific CD4+ T cells with viral peptide pools preceded sequencing. Following an approximately ten-day culture, CD4+ T cells were purified. Vaccine recipients lacked prior SARS-CoV-2 infection and had negative nucleocapsid antibodies. No antigen has been identified for these receptors. Sequenced by immunoSEQ multiplex PCR; TCRdb stores in-frame clones only, minus some. The table records tens of thousands of clones, around 81% of them present only once. Specimen: CD4+ T cells from PBMCs cultured with SARS-CoV-2 spike peptides, collected before COVID-19 vaccination. Receptors were obtained from a human donor who received a COVID-19 vaccine.

This clone came up a few times. This sequence joins TRBV5-1 and TRBJ1-2, with TRBD1 identical over 7 bases. Losses at the gene ends were 4 bases for V and 9 bases for J; bases not matched to a gene: 12. CDR1 is SGHRS and CDR2 is YFSETQ in the germline V gene. The CDR3 spans 14 residues. CDR3 sequence reads: CASSGTVGTESYTF. The CDR3 DNA is TGCGCCAGCAGCGGAACGGTCGGGACAGAGAGCTACACCTTC. The variable domain in full, with the rest retrieved from reference TRBV5-1 and TRBJ1-2, is KAGVTQTPRYLIKTRGQQVTLSCSPISGHRSVSWYQQTPGQGLQFLFEYFSETQRNKGNFPGRFSGRQFSNSRSEMNVSTLELGDSALYLCASSGTVGTESYTFGSGTRLTVV.

The V gene is TRBV30, the J gene TRBJ1-4; a possible D gene is TRBD1 (5 bases). The CDR3 sequence is 14 residues long. Trimming pared 2 bases from V and 8 bases from J, leaving 15 bases between. The germline CDR1 and CDR2 sequences are GTSNPN and SVGIG (reference sequence). The CDR3 nucleotides read TGTGCCTGGAGTAATAAGGGGTCGGAGGAAAAACTGTTTTTT. Protein product: CAWSNKGSEEKLFF. Full variable domain (outside the CDR3, taken from reference TRBV30 and TRBJ1-4): SQTIHQWPATLVQPVGSPLSLECTVEGTSNPNLYWYRQAAGRGLQLLFYSVGIGQISSEVPQNLSASRPQDRQFILSSKKLLLSDSGFYLCAWSNKGSEEKLFFGSGTQLSVL.

The chain couples TRBV7-2 to TRBJ2-2, with D possibly matching TRBD2 (6 bases). The length of the CDR3 is 18 residues. The germline CDR1 and CDR2 sequences are SGHTA and FQGNSA. V lost 0 bases and J lost 3, with 17 bases in between. The chain's CDR3 is CASSLAPWEAWDTGELFF. For the CDR3, the DNA is TGTGCCAGCAGCTTAGCCCCTTGGGAGGCATGGGACACCGGGGAGCTGTTTTTT.

This clone showed up just once. This chain connects TRBV24-1 to TRBJ2-5, with D tentatively TRBD2 (7 bases). This CDR3 comprises 16 residues. The V gene lost 3 bases and the J gene lost 4 bases, with 17 bases spanning the gap. CDR1 KGHDR and CDR2 SFDVKD come from the germline V gene. CDR3 protein: CATSDPTGRGGETQYF. The DNA for the CDR3 is TGTGCCACCAGTGATCCTACAGGGAGGGGAGGAGAGACCCAGTACTTC.

The chain uses TRBV5-1 and TRBJ2-3, with TRBD2 identical over 7 bases. CDR1 SGHRS and CDR2 YFSETQ come from the germline V gene. V shed 4 bases and J 0 bases; nucleotides not matched to a gene: 14. This CDR3 contains 18 residues. The CDR3 region is CASSPPLAGDFSTDTQYF. DNA of the CDR3: TGCGCCAGCAGCCCCCCCCTCGCGGGGGATTTTAGCACAGATACGCAGTATTTT.

The sample holds one count of this clone. The CDR3 nucleotides are TGCGCCAGCAGCCCTTTCGCGGCAGGGTCCTACAATGAGCAGTTCTTC. Its translation is CASSPFAAGSYNEQFF. V gene TRBV5-1 combines with J gene TRBJ2-1, with TRBD1 as a possible D gene (5 bases). Germline V gene lookup returns CDR1 SGHRS and CDR2 YFSETQ. With 4 bases removed from V and 1 base from J, the gap between germline ends came to 15 bases. This CDR3 spans 16 amino acids.

The chain joins TRBV6-1 to TRBJ1-4, with D maybe TRBD1 (5 bases). Germline CDR1 MNHNS, CDR2 SASEGT. The CDR3 consists of 14 residues. V lost 2 bases and J lost 6, with 10 bases in between. CDR3 in DNA: TGTGCCAGCAGTGAAATAGGGGCCCATGAAAAACTGTTTTTT. Translating it yields CASSEIGAHEKLFF.

The genes are TRBV19 and TRBJ1-6, with D perhaps TRBD1 (5 bases). Trimming left V 4 bases short and J 14 bases short, with 15 bases between. The CDR3 extends over 13 amino acids. Per the germline V gene, CDR1 is LNHDA and CDR2 is SQIVND (reference sequence). CDR3 residues: CASSNRGRGALHF. As DNA, the CDR3 is TGTGCCAGTAGTAACCGGGGCCGGGGAGCCCTCCACTTT. The whole variable domain, remainder taken from reference TRBV19 and TRBJ1-6, is DGGITQSPKYLFRKEGQNVTLSCEQNLNHDAMYWYRQDPGQGLRLIYYSQIVNDFQKGDIAEGYSVSREKKESFPLTVTSAQKNPTAFYLCASSNRGRGALHFGNGTRLTVT.

In its sample, this clone was seen once. The CDR3 sequence is CASSPGALGKEKLFF. The CDR3 DNA follows: TGTGCCAGCAGCCCCGGGGCACTTGGGAAGGAAAAACTGTTTTTT. The chain has TRBV6-2 or TRBV6-3 and TRBJ1-4; D may be TRBD1 (5 bases). This CDR3 spans 15 amino acids. Trimming took off 6 bases at V and 8 bases at J, with 19 bases between the two ends. Germline loops: CDR1 MNHEY, CDR2 SVGEGT.

This clone occurred once. The chain uses TRBV5-5 and TRBJ2-3; 9 bases are a match to TRBD1. The CDR3 runs 16 residues. Germline V gives CDR1 SGHKS, CDR2 YYEKEE (reference sequence). With V trimmed by 3 bases and J by 5 bases, 10 bases remained unmatched. The CDR3 sequence is CASSSGTGKGRDTQYF. The CDR3 DNA follows: TGTGCCAGCAGCTCCGGGACAGGGAAGGGTAGAGATACGCAGTATTTT.

The chain combines TRBV6-5 with TRBJ1-1; the D gene is possibly TRBD1 (6 bases). The germline CDR1 and CDR2 sequences are MNHEY and SVGAGI. The CDR3 runs 15 residues. V was trimmed by 6 bases and J by 2 bases, leaving 16 bases between them. CDR3 bases: TGTGCCAGCAGGATCGGACAGAATGCTAACACTGAAGCTTTCTTT. Translation: CASRIGQNANTEAFF.

This chain uses TRBV11-2 with TRBJ2-5, with D perhaps matching TRBD1 or TRBD2 (5 bases each). V lost 2 bases and J lost 5, with 18 bases in between. Germline loops: CDR1 SGHAT, CDR2 FQNNGV. This CDR3 region has 16 residues. CDR3 sequence (DNA): TGTGCCAGCAGCTTATCGATGGGACCCGGCGAGGAGACCCAGTACTTC. This codes for CASSLSMGPGEETQYF.

This clone was recorded only once. The chain couples TRBV2 to TRBJ2-2; weak D call: TRBD1 (5 bases). The CDR3 is made up of 14 amino acids. With 8 bases removed from V and 0 bases from J, the gap between germline ends came to 10 bases. The germline V gene encodes CDR1 SNHLY and CDR2 FYNNEI. The CDR3 reads CASGQGPNTGELFF. The CDR3, as DNA: TGTGCCAGCGGTCAGGGCCCGAACACCGGGGAGCTGTTTTTT.

This sequence joins TRBV5-1 and TRBJ2-5; 11 bases are a match to TRBD2. The CDR3 loop spans 17 amino acids. Germline CDR1 is SGHRS and CDR2 is YFSETQ. The ends lost 4 bases at V and 5 bases at J; junction bases unmatched: 13. The CDR3 DNA follows: TGCGCCAGCAGCACCGGGACTGGGGCTAGCGGGGGGGAGACCCAGTACTTC. This encodes CASSTGTGASGGETQYF.

The chain is built from TRBV3-1 (or the pseudogene TRBV3-2) and TRBJ2-2; the D gene is possibly TRBD2 (6 bases). Germline V CDR1 and CDR2: LGHDT, YNNKEL (reference sequence). CDR3 length: 15 amino acids. V dropped 3 bases and J dropped 10 bases, with 18 bases sitting between them. DNA for the CDR3: TGTGCCAGCAGCCAGGAGGGAAAGGGGCGTAAGGAGCTGTTTTTT. The encoded protein is CASSQEGKGRKELFF.

J is TRBJ2-5 and V is TRBV5-1; TRBD1 matches at 7 bases. The CDR3 runs 14 residues. Germline V lookup: CDR1 SGHRS, CDR2 YFSETQ. With V trimmed by 3 bases and J by 0 bases, 2 bases remained unmatched. CDR3 in DNA: TGCGCCAGCAGCTGGGACAGCAACCAAGAGACCCAGTACTTC. It specifies CASSWDSNQETQYF.

In this sample, this clone turned up a few times. The V gene is TRBV6-1, the J gene TRBJ1-2; D not certain. The germline V gene has CDR1 MNHNS and CDR2 SASEGT. The length of the CDR3 is 13 residues. Trimming pared 1 base from V and 5 bases from J, leaving 8 bases between. CDR3 in DNA: TGTGCCAGCAGTGAAGGGTATGGATATGGCTACACCTTC. It translates to CASSEGYGYGYTF.

The CDR3 coding sequence is TGTGCCACCTCCTTGGGGGGCCGAGAGACCCAGTACTTC. Translating gives CATSLGGRETQYF. V gene TRBV15 combines with J gene TRBJ2-5, with D perhaps TRBD1 or TRBD2 (6 bases each). Germline values: CDR1 LNHNV, CDR2 YYDKDF (reference sequence). V lost 8 bases and J 4 bases, leaving 14 bases between the germline ends. This CDR3 has 13 residues.

J is TRBJ1-2 and V is TRBV18; the match to TRBD1 covers 11 bases. CDR1 is KGHSH and CDR2 is LQKENI in the germline V gene. There are 17 residues in the CDR3. With V trimmed by 4 bases and J by 4 bases, 11 bases remained unmatched. CDR3 loop: CASSQATWGTGGYGYTF. The DNA for the CDR3 is TGTGCCAGCTCACAAGCTACTTGGGGGACAGGGGGCTATGGCTACACCTTC.

The V and J genes are TRBV2 and TRBJ2-7; 8 bases line up with TRBD1. Germline CDR1 is SNHLY and CDR2 is FYNNEI. This CDR3 spans 15 amino acids. V dropped 6 bases and J dropped 3; count of bases not matched to a gene: 10. CDR3 coding DNA: TGTGCCAGCAGGAAAGACAGGGGCCTAGTCTACGAGCAGTACGTC. This encodes CASRKDRGLVYEQYV.

The chain carries TRBV7-9 and TRBJ2-2; 10 positions agree with TRBD1. Germline lookup yields CDR1 SEHNR and CDR2 FQNEAQ (reference sequence). The CDR3 runs to 19 residues. Trimming at V came to 5 bases and at J to 0 bases, leaving 12 bases not matched to a gene. The CDR3 DNA follows: TGTGCCAGCAGCCCAGGCCGGGACAGGGGTCGGGCGAACACCGGGGAGCTGTTTTTT. This sequence encodes CASSPGRDRGRANTGELFF.

This chain connects TRBV6-4 to TRBJ1-1; no clear D. This CDR3 contains 14 residues. Germline lookup yields CDR1 MRHNA and CDR2 SNTAGT. V was trimmed by 3 bases and J by 4 bases, leaving 12 bases between them. The CDR3 sequence is CASSESWGGTEAFF. The CDR3 DNA is TGTGCCAGCAGTGAGTCGTGGGGAGGCACTGAAGCTTTCTTT.

The rearrangement uses TRBV5-1 and TRBJ1-6; D remains unclear. V lost 5 bases and J lost 8, with 14 bases in between. Germline CDR1 and CDR2: SGHRS and YFSETQ. The CDR3 is 14 amino acids. The CDR3 is CASRGLGPYSPLHF. Written as DNA, the CDR3 is TGCGCCAGCAGAGGCCTCGGACCTTATTCACCCCTCCACTTT.

This clone has a single count. The CDR3: CASSLSRGGTDTQYF. The CDR3 DNA reads TGTGCCAGCAGCTTATCGCGGGGGGGCACAGATACGCAGTATTTT. The rearrangement joins TRBV7-2 to TRBJ2-3; 8 bases match TRBD2. CDR1 is SGHTA and CDR2 is FQGNSA in the germline V gene. The CDR3 covers 15 residues. Germline trimming cut 2 bases from V and 1 base from J; bases unmatched to any gene: 2.

This clone has just a few counts. The chain combines TRBV6-6 with TRBJ1-3, with a possible D match to TRBD1 (5 bases). Germline V CDR1 and CDR2: MNHNY, SVGAGI (reference sequence). This CDR3 contains 16 residues. V dropped 8 bases and J dropped 0 bases, with 17 bases sitting between them. CDR3 sequence: CASSLTGSNSGNTIYF. CDR3 sequence (DNA): TGTGCCAGCTCTCTTACAGGAAGTAACTCTGGAAACACCATATATTTT.

The chain uses TRBV7-8 and TRBJ1-1; 8 bases align to TRBD1. V trimming: 5 bases; J trimming: 8 bases; junction bases outside the gene matches: 16. This CDR3 spans 16 amino acids. Germline V gives CDR1 SGHVS, CDR2 FQNEAQ. The CDR3 is CASSTRDRPNKGEAFF. Written as DNA, the CDR3 is TGTGCCAGCAGCACCCGGGACAGGCCGAATAAGGGCGAAGCTTTCTTT.

CDR3 loop: CASTPTGTDGYTF. DNA for the CDR3: TGTGCCAGTACTCCGACAGGGACGGACGGCTACACCTTC. The rearrangement joins TRBV19 to TRBJ1-2; 7 positions agree with TRBD1. Germline values: CDR1 LNHDA, CDR2 SQIVND (reference sequence). Trimming took 7 bases from V and 8 from J; bases not matched to a gene: 10. The CDR3 extends over 13 amino acids.

The count of this clone is one. The chain employs TRBV23-1 and TRBJ2-2, with TRBD1 matching over 9 bases. TRBV23-1 is classed as an ORF, of uncertain function. Trimming removed 5 bases from V and 3 bases from J; junction bases left unmatched: 4. The CDR3 extends over 15 amino acids. DNA for the CDR3: TGCGCCAGCAGTGGACAGGGGAATGACACCGGGGAGCTGTTTTTT. Residues: CASSGQGNDTGELFF.

The chain employs TRBV5-5 and TRBJ2-5; 7 bases fit TRBD1. V was clipped by 2 bases and J by 5 bases; unmatched bases: 9. The CDR3 consists of 15 residues. Germline lookup yields CDR1 SGHKS and CDR2 YYEKEE (reference sequence). The DNA for the CDR3 is TGTGCCAGCAGCTTATCACAGGGGTCTAGGGAGACCCAGTACTTC. This encodes CASSLSQGSRETQYF. Full variable domain (remainder filled in from reference TRBV5-5 and TRBJ2-5): DAGVTQSPTHLIKTRGQQVTLRCSPISGHKSVSWYQQVLGQGPQFIFQYYEKEERGRGNFPDRFSARQFPNYSSELNVNALLLGDSALYLCASSLSQGSRETQYFGPGTRLLVL.

The gene calls are TRBV5-1 and TRBJ1-3; a weak D match, TRBD1 (5 bases). Germline loops: CDR1 SGHRS, CDR2 YFSETQ. Trimming removed 0 bases from V and 3 bases from J, with 13 bases in between. This CDR3 comprises 16 residues. CDR3 sequence: CASSLDGGAYGNTIYF. The DNA for the CDR3 is TGCGCCAGCAGCTTGGATGGGGGTGCATATGGAAACACCATATATTTT.

This clone occurred a few times. V is TRBV9 and J is TRBJ1-6; unclear D gene. Trimming stripped 3 bases from V and 7 bases from J, with 8 bases between. Germline V gene sequence: CDR1 SGDLS, CDR2 YYNGEE. This CDR3 has 13 amino acids. The DNA of the CDR3 is TGTGCCAGCAGCGGCCTGACAAATTCACCCCTCCACTTT. It is translated as CASSGLTNSPLHF.